The 13 T cell receptor beta chains presented below share a single source sample, sequenced in a study of blood T cells in healthy people across ages. Using a J-beta primer mix together with a sample-barcoded 5' primer, a second PCR was run for roughly 7 to 11 cycles. TCRdb redid the calling of the 5' RACE reads with MiXCR, one entry per CDR3 protein. The sample shows 750,000 to 1,000,000 distinct CDR3 sequences, approximately 32% of them seen only once. These data also featured in a second study, about T cells of mothers and their children.

The source material was blood. These receptors all stem from a middle-aged woman in good health.

The chain joins TRBV3-1 to TRBJ2-7; TRBD1 is a possible D gene (6 bases). The germline V gene encodes CDR1 LGHDT and CDR2 YNNKEL (reference sequence). V dropped 4 bases and J dropped 2 bases, with 15 bases sitting between them. The CDR3 is 15 amino acids. The chain's CDR3 is CASSLGQNLAYEQYF. DNA for the CDR3: TGTGCCAGCAGCCTCGGACAGAACCTAGCCTACGAGCAGTACTTC.

This clonotype was recorded many times. The rearrangement uses TRBV27 and TRBJ1-2, with D unclear. Trimming cost V 5 bases and J 4 bases, with 8 bases left between them. CDR1 MNHEY and CDR2 SMNVEV come from the germline V gene (reference sequence). CDR3 length: 12 residues. This chain's CDR3 is CASSDRAYGYTF. The CDR3 bases are TGTGCCAGCAGTGACCGGGCCTATGGCTACACCTTC.

This clonotype was counted between two and nine times. The chain carries TRBV7-8 and TRBJ2-7; no clear D. The CDR3 extends over 15 amino acids. Germline V gene lookup returns CDR1 SGHVS and CDR2 FQNEAQ. The V gene lost 0 bases and the J gene lost 0 bases, with 9 bases spanning the gap. DNA for the CDR3: TGTGCCAGCAGCTTAGCGGTCAAGAGCTCCTACGAGCAGTACTTC. As protein: CASSLAVKSSYEQYF.

In its sample, this clonotype was seen a few times. This rearrangement joins TRBV5-1 to TRBJ1-1; 9 positions match TRBD1. Looked up from germline, CDR1 is SGHRS and CDR2 is YFSETQ. The CDR3 runs to 16 residues. V lost 5 bases, J lost 3 bases, and 11 bases stayed unmatched. The CDR3 nucleotides read TGCGCCAGCAGTTCTAGACCGACAGGGGGGGACACTGAAGCTTTCTTT. It codes for CASSSRPTGGDTEAFF.

This clonotype was detected a few times. The V gene is TRBV4-3, the J gene TRBJ2-1, with 15 bases lining up with TRBD2. The CDR3 extends over 17 amino acids. Germline trimming cut 2 bases from V and 8 bases from J; bases unmatched to any gene: 7. The germline V gene encodes CDR1 LGHNA and CDR2 YSLEER. CDR3 sequence reads: CASSQLRTSGGAYEQFF. As DNA, the CDR3 is TGCGCCAGCAGCCAACTAAGGACTAGCGGGGGGGCGTATGAGCAGTTCTTC.

This clonotype was recorded a few times. The V gene is TRBV2, the J gene TRBJ2-7, with TRBD1 as a possible D gene (6 bases). The CDR3 is made up of 14 amino acids. Germline assignment: CDR1 SNHLY and CDR2 FYNNEI. The V end was cut by 4 bases, the J end by 3 bases, with 13 bases between. CDR3: CASSGQGINYEQYF. The CDR3 DNA reads TGTGCCAGCAGTGGGCAGGGGATAAACTACGAGCAGTACTTC.

This clonotype is a singleton in its sample. This clone may be a read error of a much larger clone one base away. The chain joins TRBV5-1 to TRBJ2-7; 10 bases are a match to TRBD1. The CDR3 is 16 residues long. The germline gives CDR1 SGHRS, CDR2 YFSETQ. The DNA for the CDR3 is TGCGCCAGCAGCTTGGTCATAGGACAGGGGGGCCACGAGCGGTACTTC. As protein: CASSLVIGQGGHERYF. Full variable domain (remainder filled in from reference TRBV5-1 and TRBJ2-7): KAGVTQTPRYLIKTRGQQVTLSCSPISGHRSVSWYQQTPGQGLQFLFEYFSETQRNKGNFPGRFSGRQFSNSRSEMNVSTLELGDSALYLCASSLVIGQGGHERYFGPGTRLTVT.

This clonotype has at least ten counts. The gene calls are TRBV20-1 and TRBJ2-5; D possibly corresponds to TRBD2 (5 bases). Germline V gene lookup returns CDR1 DFQATT and CDR2 SNEGSKA (reference sequence). The CDR3 covers 12 residues. V was trimmed by 6 bases and J by 2 bases, leaving 10 bases between them. The CDR3, as DNA: TGCAGTGCCTGGAGGAGTCAAGAGACCCAGTACTTC. Translated: CSAWRSQETQYF.

The V call is TRBV5-1, the J call TRBJ1-1, with 8 positions matching TRBD1. Per the germline V gene, CDR1 is SGHRS and CDR2 is YFSETQ. The CDR3 runs to 14 residues. V trimming: 3 bases; J trimming: 5 bases; junction bases outside the gene matches: 6. This chain's CDR3 is CASSWQGAGTEAFF. CDR3 nucleotides: TGCGCCAGCAGCTGGCAGGGGGCCGGGACTGAAGCTTTCTTT.

The J gene is TRBJ2-3, the V gene TRBV28; D is possibly TRBD1 or TRBD2 (6 bases each). The CDR3 length is 16 residues. The V and J ends lost 2 bases and 2 bases respectively, with 14 bases between them. Germline V gene lookup returns CDR1 MDHEN and CDR2 SYDVKM. CDR3 region: CASSLQGGLPTDTQYF. As DNA, the CDR3 is TGTGCCAGCAGTTTACAAGGGGGGCTGCCCACAGATACGCAGTATTTT.

Comment on this clonotype: One junction end disagrees with the germline gene, perhaps due to a read error. The V gene is TRBV7-9, the J gene TRBJ2-4, with a weak D call TRBD2 (5 bases). The CDR3 totals 15 residues. Germline CDR1 is SEHNR and CDR2 is FQNEAQ (reference sequence). The CDR3 DNA reads as TGTGCCAGCGGCTTAGCGTCCGCGCACATGGACATTCAGTACTTC. It is translated as CASGLASAHMDIQYF. Full variable domain (missing parts from reference TRBV7-9 and TRBJ2-4): DTGVSQNPRHKITKRGQNVTFRCDPISEHNRLYWYRQTLGQGPEFLTYFQNEAQLEKSRLLSDRFSAERPKGSFSTLEIQRTEQGDSAMYLCASGLASAHMDIQYFGAGTRLSVL.

This clonotype was picked up a small number of times. The chain joins TRBV4-3 to TRBJ1-1; no clear D. V lost 1 base and J 5 bases, leaving 8 bases between the germline ends. This CDR3 region has 13 residues. Germline-derived CDR1 and CDR2 are LGHNA and YSLEER. Here the CDR3 reads CASSQAQRTEAFF. CDR3 nucleotide sequence: TGCGCCAGCAGCCAAGCCCAGAGGACTGAAGCTTTCTTT.

This clonotype has a handful of counts. This sequence joins TRBV6-2 or TRBV6-3 and TRBJ1-1; D is unresolved. V was cut by 6 bases and J by 4 bases, with 21 bases left in between. The germline V gene has CDR1 MNHEY and CDR2 SVGEGT. The CDR3 is 16 amino acids. Here the CDR3 reads CASRSPFSVRGTEAFF. The DNA for the CDR3 is TGTGCCAGCAGATCCCCTTTTTCCGTCCGGGGCACTGAAGCTTTCTTT.